The rows below give T cell receptor beta chains drawn from one sample of a study of identical twins. TCRdb re-derived calls from the 5' RACE reads in MiXCR, one entry per CDR3 protein. The sample records 350,000 or so distinct CDR3 sequences, approximately 8.7% being singletons. The material sequenced was naive T cells sorted from blood. These receptors all come from a woman aged 50 to 60 in good health. CDR3s include the opening cysteine and the closing phenylalanine or tryptophan. Each record gives: D gene, J gene, V gene, clone size, CDR3 length, CDR3 protein, CDR3 DNA. The D gene is left open where the match is weak. Size is omitted from some rows. Given values are once, few, many or a class for expanded clones.

>NA|TRBJ2-1|TRBV5-1|many|15
CASSPDWDLTNEQFF
TGCGCCAGCAGCCCGGACTGGGACTTGACCAATGAGCAGTTCTTC
>NA|TRBJ1-5|TRBV12-3/TRBV12-4|many|13
CASSARIYQPQHF
TGTGCCAGCAGTGCCAGAATATATCAGCCCCAGCATTTT
>NA|TRBJ2-4|TRBV20-1|NA|14
CSASDGGPKNIQYF
TGCAGTGCTTCAGACGGTGGACCCAAAAACATTCAGTACTTC
>TRBD2|TRBJ2-7|TRBV20-1|NA|17
CSARPRGGAPRSYEQYF
TGCAGTGCTAGACCCCGGGGGGGGGCTCCACGCTCCTACGAGCAGTACTTC
>TRBD2|TRBJ2-1|TRBV10-3|NA|16
CAISGPGLESGNEQFF
TGTGCCATCAGTGGTCCGGGACTAGAGAGTGGCAATGAGCAGTTCTTC
>TRBD2|TRBJ2-2|TRBV24-1|few|16
CATSSSGRANTGELFF
TGTGCCACCAGTAGTAGCGGGCGAGCGAACACCGGGGAGCTGTTTTTT
>NA|TRBJ2-1|TRBV6-5|NA|13
CASSYESNNEQFF
TGTGCCAGCAGTTACGAATCGAACAATGAGCAGTTCTTC
>NA|TRBJ1-2|TRBV19|NA|13
CATLETASGGYTF
TGTGCCACCCTGGAGACAGCCTCAGGTGGCTACACCTTC
>NA|TRBJ2-1|TRBV6-2/TRBV6-3|NA|11
CASSYINEQFF
TGTGCCAGCAGTTACATCAATGAGCAGTTCTTC
>TRBD2|TRBJ2-1|TRBV9|NA|15
CASSVAVAGINEQFF
TGTGCCAGCAGCGTAGCAGTAGCGGGGATCAATGAGCAGTTCTTC
>NA|TRBJ2-5|TRBV19|many|14
CASSSDRTRETQYF
TGTGCCAGTAGTTCCGACAGGACGAGGGAGACCCAGTACTTC
>TRBD1|TRBJ2-1|TRBV4-1|NA|14
CASSQGQGGNEQFF
TGCGCCAGCAGCCAGGGACAGGGTGGCAATGAGCAGTTCTTC
>TRBD1|TRBJ2-7|TRBV12-3/TRBV12-4|many|13
CASSLGTGIEQYF
TGTGCCAGCAGTCTAGGGACAGGTATCGAGCAGTACTTC
>NA|TRBJ2-6|TRBV5-1|few|18
CASSFWGSGWSGANVLTF
TGCGCCAGCAGCTTCTGGGGCTCTGGATGGTCTGGGGCCAACGTCCTGACTTTC
>NA|TRBJ2-7|TRBV27|many|14
CASSQQGVDYEQYF
TGTGCCAGCAGTCAACAGGGAGTAGATTACGAGCAGTACTTC
>TRBD1|TRBJ2-1|TRBV10-1|NA|16
CASSSQQGVGYNEQFF
TGCGCCAGCAGCTCACAACAGGGGGTAGGGTACAATGAGCAGTTCTTC
>NA|TRBJ2-1|TRBV10-2|few|14
CASSESFLGTEQFF
TGCGCCAGCAGTGAGTCGTTCTTGGGGACAGAGCAGTTCTTC
>NA|TRBJ2-3|TRBV7-9|NA|13
CASSPEGADTQYF
TGTGCCAGCAGCCCTGAGGGTGCAGATACGCAGTATTTT
>TRBD2|TRBJ2-1|TRBV6-6|few|18
CASSLTSGRVGSYNEQFF
TGTGCCAGCAGTTTGACTAGCGGGAGAGTCGGGTCCTACAATGAGCAGTTCTTC
>NA|TRBJ1-4|TRBV18|NA|14
CASSPKGQWLELFF
TGTGCCAGCTCACCAAAAGGACAGTGGCTTGAACTGTTTTTT
>TRBD2|TRBJ2-1|TRBV24-1|few|15
CATSDFRTSRHEQFF
TGTGCCACCAGTGATTTTAGGACTAGCAGGCATGAGCAGTTCTTC
>NA|TRBJ2-1|TRBV4-1|NA|17
CASSQVDLGISYNEQFF
TGCGCCAGCAGCCAAGTCGACCTGGGGATATCCTACAATGAGCAGTTCTTC
>TRBD2|TRBJ2-1|TRBV7-9|few|15
CASTNELGGYSEQFF
TGTGCCAGCACCAATGAATTGGGGGGGTACAGTGAGCAGTTCTTC
>NA|TRBJ2-1|TRBV3-1|NA|15
CASSQPGAIYNKQFF
TGTGCCAGCAGCCAACCGGGGGCAATCTACAATAAGCAGTTCTTC
>NA|TRBJ1-5|TRBV12-3/TRBV12-4|few|13
CASSLVGRQPQHF
TGTGCCAGCAGTTTAGTGGGGCGCCAGCCCCAGCATTTT
>NA|TRBJ2-1|TRBV12-3/TRBV12-4|many|15
CASSLRVVPNNEQFF
TGTGCCAGCAGTTTGAGGGTAGTCCCTAACAATGAGCAGTTCTTC
>TRBD2|TRBJ2-5|TRBV10-2|NA|15
CASRTSGTLGETQYF
TGCGCCAGCAGGACTAGCGGGACCTTGGGGGAGACCCAGTACTTC
>TRBD2|TRBJ2-5|TRBV2|NA|16
CASREGKGRVQETQYF
TGTGCCAGCAGGGAGGGGAAGGGGAGGGTTCAAGAGACCCAGTACTTC
>NA|TRBJ1-5|TRBV12-3/TRBV12-4|NA|14
CASRGRQTNQPQHF
TGTGCCAGCAGGGGAAGACAGACAAATCAGCCCCAGCATTTT
>NA|TRBJ2-2|TRBV11-2|NA|15
CASSILSGGTGELFF
TGTGCCAGCAGCATCCTTAGCGGTGGGACCGGGGAGCTGTTTTTT
>NA|TRBJ2-1|TRBV5-6|few|16
CASSLFGTRGPDEQFF
TGTGCCAGCAGCTTGTTCGGGACACGGGGGCCCGATGAGCAGTTCTTC
>TRBD2|TRBJ2-4|TRBV28|few|14
CASSRGLAANIQYF
TGTGCCAGCAGTCGCGGACTAGCGGCAAACATTCAGTACTTC
>NA|TRBJ2-1|TRBV24-1|many|15
CATSDFRENYNEQFF
TGTGCCACCAGTGATTTTCGGGAGAACTACAATGAGCAGTTCTTC
>TRBD2|TRBJ2-7|TRBV20-1|NA|13
CSAKLAGVYEQYF
TGCAGTGCTAAACTAGCGGGAGTTTACGAGCAGTACTTC
>NA|TRBJ2-7|TRBV7-9|few|15
CASRGERTRPYEQYF
TGTGCCAGCAGGGGGGAAAGGACAAGGCCATACGAGCAGTACTTC
>NA|TRBJ1-5|TRBV27|many|14
CASSFRGAGQPQHF
TGTGCCAGCAGTTTTAGGGGGGCCGGACAGCCCCAGCATTTT
>NA|TRBJ2-3|TRBV3-1|NA|16
CASSQSRGVRADTQYF
TGTGCCAGCAGCCAATCCAGGGGAGTGAGAGCAGATACGCAGTATTTT
>NA|TRBJ2-1|TRBV12-3/TRBV12-4|NA|16
CASSFGPGRANNEQFF
TGTGCCAGCAGTTTTGGTCCCGGGAGAGCCAACAATGAGCAGTTCTTC
>NA|TRBJ2-1|TRBV6-2/TRBV6-3|few|18
CASSYSTQGPPSYNEQFF
TGTGCCAGCAGTTACTCGACCCAGGGGCCACCCTCCTACAATGAGCAGTTCTTC
>TRBD2|TRBJ2-1|TRBV20-1|NA|16
CSARETWTSGRDEQFF
TGCAGTGCTAGAGAAACTTGGACTAGCGGGAGGGATGAGCAGTTCTTC
>NA|TRBJ2-3|TRBV12-3/TRBV12-4|many|16
CASSLDSLAGTDTQYF
TGTGCCAGCAGTTTAGACAGCCTCGCTGGTACAGATACGCAGTATTTT
>NA|TRBJ2-1|TRBV7-6|many|14
CASSLMVAGGEQFF
TGTGCCAGCAGCTTAATGGTCGCCGGCGGTGAGCAGTTCTTC
>NA|TRBJ1-3|TRBV5-6|NA|15
CPSSLARFSGNTIYF
TGTCCCAGCAGCTTGGCCCGGTTCTCTGGAAACACCATATATTTT
>NA|TRBJ2-3|TRBV7-6|NA|14
CASSVNGGPDTQYF
TGTGCCAGCAGCGTTAATGGCGGCCCCGATACGCAGTATTTT
>TRBD2|TRBJ2-7|TRBV19|many|17
CASSSGLAGGPSYEQYF
TGTGCCAGTAGTTCGGGACTAGCGGGAGGCCCTAGCTACGAGCAGTACTTC
>TRBD1|TRBJ1-2|TRBV6-2/TRBV6-3|few|15
CASLRDSRANYGYTF
TGTGCCAGCCTACGGGACAGCCGGGCTAACTATGGCTACACCTTC
>TRBD2|TRBJ2-1|TRBV12-3/TRBV12-4|many|18
CASSLSGRLAGGNNEQFF
TGTGCCAGCAGTTTATCGGGACGGCTAGCGGGAGGGAACAATGAGCAGTTCTTC
>NA|TRBJ2-1|TRBV19|many|14
CASSPLMGTNEQFF
TGTGCCAGTAGTCCTCTGATGGGTACCAATGAGCAGTTCTTC
>NA|TRBJ2-2|TRBV5-1|NA|14
CASGRSRSTGELFF
TGCGCCTCCGGCCGTTCTAGGTCTACCGGGGAGCTGTTTTTT
>TRBD2|TRBJ2-1|TRBV29-1|many|13
CSVDLAGGYEQFF
TGCAGCGTTGACCTAGCGGGAGGGTATGAGCAGTTCTTC